Below are 23 T cell receptor beta chains sequenced from a single sample in a study of cytotoxic CD8 clonotypes in ibrutinib-treated CLL. This table comes from immunoSEQ multiplex PCR, and its TCRdb copy is limited to in-frame clones, with some not included. The table includes tens of thousands of clones, over 60% detected once. Sequencing was performed on PBMCs, taken after 12 months of ibrutinib treatment. These receptors all stem from a human donor with chronic lymphocytic leukemia.

CDR3 DNA: TGTGCCACCCAGGCACAGGGTCGAAACACCATATATTTT. This gives the protein CATQAQGRNTIYF. The chain has TRBV2 and TRBJ1-3; a possible D gene is TRBD1 (6 bases). The CDR3 contains 13 residues. CDR1 is SNHLY, CDR2 FYNNEI, per germline. Trimming removed 10 bases from V and 5 bases from J, with 15 bases in between. Using reference TRBV2 and TRBJ1-3 for the parts outside the CDR3, the full variable domain is EPEVTQTPSHQVTQMGQEVILRCVPISNHLYFYWYRQILGQKVEFLVSFYNNEISEKSEIFDDQFSVERPDGSNFTLKIRSTKLEDSAMYFCATQAQGRNTIYFGEGSWLTVV.

The chain recombines TRBV4-1 with TRBJ1-4, with D unresolved. The CDR3 length is 11 residues. The germline V and J ends were trimmed by 2 bases and 8 bases, with 3 bases remaining between them. From germline, CDR1 is MGHRA and CDR2 YSYEKL. The CDR3 DNA reads TGCGCCAGCAGCCAACTAGAAAAACTGTTTTTT. The encoded protein is CASSQLEKLFF.

This sequence joins TRBV11-2 and TRBJ2-3, with TRBD2 as a possible D gene (5 bases). This CDR3 is 16 amino acids long. Per germline, CDR1 SGHAT and CDR2 FQNNGV. The V end lost 4 bases, the J end lost 4 bases, and 18 bases lay between the germline ends. CDR3 region: CASSSLTRSIADTQYF. The CDR3 nucleotides are TGTGCCAGCAGCTCCCTCACTAGAAGCATTGCAGATACGCAGTATTTT.

CDR3 coding DNA: TGCGCCAGCAGCCTCCACCTAGCGGGAGTTGAGACCCAGTACTTC. It translates to CASSLHLAGVETQYF. This chain links TRBV5-1 with TRBJ2-5; 10 bases match TRBD2. The trim removed 4 bases at V and 5 bases at J, leaving 8 bases unmatched. The CDR3 totals 15 residues. Germline CDR1 reads SGHRS; CDR2 reads YFSETQ.

V is TRBV11-3 and J is TRBJ2-3; D is undetermined. This CDR3 region has 12 residues. The V end lost 5 bases, the J end lost 0 bases, and 3 bases lay between the germline ends. Germline V gene sequence: CDR1 SGHNT, CDR2 YENEEA. This CDR3 is CASSHSTDTQYF. CDR3 sequence (DNA): TGTGCCAGCAGCCACAGCACAGATACGCAGTATTTT.

The table lists this clone with a few counts. The CDR3 here is CASSPLGAGQTTGELFF. The DNA of the CDR3 is TGTGCCAGCAGTCCGCTCGGCGCGGGGCAGACCACCGGGGAGCTGTTTTTT. The V call is TRBV28, the J call TRBJ2-2; D might be TRBD2 (6 bases). The CDR3 is 17 residues long. Trimming pared 5 bases from V and 4 bases from J, leaving 20 bases between. Per the germline V gene, CDR1 is MDHEN and CDR2 is SYDVKM.

This chain links TRBV6-5 with TRBJ2-7; 7 positions agree with TRBD2. This CDR3 spans 16 amino acids. The germline V gene has CDR1 MNHEY and CDR2 SVGAGI. The ends lost 2 bases at V and 2 bases at J; junction bases unmatched: 9. For the CDR3, the DNA is TGTGCCAGCAGTTACGAAAGCGGGATAGACCCCTACGAGCAGTACTTC. It codes for CASSYESGIDPYEQYF.

The DNA for the CDR3 is TGTGCCAGCTCACCGGGGTCCACCGGGGAGCTGTTTTTT. Protein sequence: CASSPGSTGELFF. The genes are TRBV18 and TRBJ2-2; D ambiguous. This CDR3 is built from 13 residues. Trimming shortened V by 3 bases and J by 4 bases, and 6 bases separated the two germline ends. CDR1 and CDR2 from the germline V gene are KGHSH and LQKENI. Using reference TRBV18 and TRBJ2-2 for the parts outside the CDR3, the full variable domain is NAGVMQNPRHLVRRRGQEARLRCSPMKGHSHVYWYRQLPEEGLKFMVYLQKENIIDESGMPKERFSAEFPKEGPSILRIQQVVRGDSAAYFCASSPGSTGELFFGEGSRLTVL.

Relative to its sample, this clone is medium-sized (0.01 to 0.1%). V is TRBV4-3 and J is TRBJ1-2; the D gene is possibly TRBD1 (5 bases). V shed 0 bases and J shed 3 bases, with 11 bases lying between them. CDR1 LGHNA and CDR2 YSLEER come from the germline V gene. The CDR3 sequence is 15 residues long. CDR3 sequence reads: CASSQDRSGYYGYTF. Here the CDR3 DNA reads TGCGCCAGCAGCCAAGATAGGTCAGGGTACTATGGCTACACCTTC.

The chain has TRBV10-3 and TRBJ2-5; TRBD2 might be the D (5 bases). CDR1 ENHRY and CDR2 SYGVKD come from the germline V gene. The CDR3 length is 12 residues. V was cut by 8 bases and J by 2 bases, with 9 bases left in between. Here the CDR3 DNA reads TGTGCCATCGGAGGCGGACAAGAGACCCAGTACTTC. This codes for CAIGGGQETQYF.

This chain links TRBV18 with TRBJ2-7; TRBD2 matches at 7 bases. The J segment lost 2 bases and the V segment lost 2 bases, leaving 6 bases of the junction unmatched. Germline lookup yields CDR1 KGHSH and CDR2 LQKENI. The CDR3 contains 15 residues. The CDR3, as DNA: TGTGCCAGCTCACCAGAGGTAGCGGGTCCCTACGAGCAGTACTTC. Translation gives CASSPEVAGPYEQYF.

This chain connects TRBV28 to TRBJ2-2, with no clear D. Germline V gives CDR1 MDHEN, CDR2 SYDVKM. V dropped 7 bases and J dropped 6 bases, with 18 bases sitting between them. The CDR3 sequence is 15 residues long. This CDR3 reads CASIASPDRPGELFF. The CDR3 DNA reads as TGTGCCAGCATTGCCTCACCCGATCGCCCCGGGGAGCTGTTTTTT.

V usage is TRBV6-5 and J usage is TRBJ2-2; TRBD1 is a possible D gene (5 bases). The CDR3 runs to 12 residues. The V end lost 7 bases, the J end lost 7 bases, and 10 bases lay between the germline ends. Germline values: CDR1 MNHEY, CDR2 SVGAGI. The CDR3: CASTRANGELFF. The CDR3 nucleotides are TGTGCCAGCACCAGGGCTAACGGGGAGCTGTTTTTT.

A single count supports this clone. V is TRBV29-1 and J is TRBJ2-3; D uncertain. From germline, CDR1 is SQVTM and CDR2 ANQGSEA. Trimming took 7 bases from V and 4 from J, leaving 12 bases between them. The CDR3 loop spans 12 amino acids. The CDR3 coding sequence is TGCAGCGGGTTTTCTGGCCCAGATACGCAGTATTTT. It specifies CSGFSGPDTQYF.

This clone has only a few counts. The chain recombines TRBV5-5 with TRBJ2-3; a weak D match, TRBD2 (6 bases). With 0 bases removed from V and 2 bases from J, the gap between germline ends came to 10 bases. Germline CDR1 SGHKS, CDR2 YYEKEE (reference sequence). The CDR3 totals 15 residues. The CDR3 reads CASSLGLELTDTQYF. The CDR3 coding sequence is TGTGCCAGCAGCTTGGGACTAGAACTCACAGATACGCAGTATTTT.

In its sample, this clone was seen a few times. This chain links TRBV4-1 with TRBJ2-1; D call uncertain. The V gene lost 4 bases and the J gene lost 6 bases, with 10 bases spanning the gap. Germline V gives CDR1 MGHRA, CDR2 YSYEKL. The CDR3 covers 13 residues. DNA for the CDR3: TGCGCCAGCAGCCGCCCCCAGGCCAATGAGCAGTTCTTC. This sequence encodes CASSRPQANEQFF.

The chain uses TRBV30 and TRBJ1-3; 8 bases map to TRBD1. CDR1 GTSNPN and CDR2 SVGIG come from the germline V gene (reference sequence). There are 15 residues in the CDR3. V was pared by 4 bases and J by 0 bases, with 5 bases of the junction left unmatched. CDR3 bases: TGTGCCTGGACGGACAGGGCGCGCTCTGGAAACACCATATATTTT. It specifies CAWTDRARSGNTIYF.

The chain recombines TRBV6-1 with TRBJ2-7; TRBD1 matches at 9 bases. The length of the CDR3 is 17 residues. V lost 4 bases, J lost 3 bases, and 13 bases stayed unmatched. From germline, CDR1 is MNHNS and CDR2 SASEGT. The CDR3 DNA follows: TGTGCCAGCAGTGTAACTGCCTCCGGGACAGGGAACTACGAGCAGTACTTC. As protein: CASSVTASGTGNYEQYF.

This clone was seen a handful of times. This rearrangement joins TRBV2 to TRBJ1-2; TRBD1 aligns across 7 bases. V trimming: 4 bases; J trimming: 4 bases; junction bases outside the gene matches: 9. The CDR3 loop spans 15 amino acids. Germline values: CDR1 SNHLY, CDR2 FYNNEI. The CDR3 sequence is CASSALTGTAYGYTF. Here the CDR3 DNA reads TGTGCCAGCAGTGCCCTTACTGGGACAGCCTATGGCTACACCTTC.

The chain is built from TRBV4-3 and TRBJ1-4; the D gene is possibly TRBD1 (5 bases). This CDR3 region has 16 residues. With 0 bases removed from V and 7 bases from J, the gap between germline ends came to 15 bases. Looked up from germline, CDR1 is LGHNA and CDR2 is YSLEER. The CDR3 is CASSQEAGTSREKLFF. In DNA, the CDR3 is TGCGCCAGCAGCCAAGAAGCCGGGACCTCTCGTGAAAAACTGTTTTTT.

CDR3 sequence: CASSKALGGNSQETQYF. DNA for the CDR3: TGTGCCAGCAGCAAAGCGCTCGGAGGGAACAGCCAAGAGACCCAGTACTTC. V usage is TRBV21-1 and J usage is TRBJ2-5; the D call TRBD2 from the table was never checked on the DNA. TRBV21-1 constitutes a pseudogene. The CDR3 has 17 residues.

The chain uses TRBV19 and TRBJ2-1; 8 nucleotides align to TRBD2. Trimming removed 6 bases from V and 6 bases from J; junction bases left unmatched: 13. The CDR3 runs to 16 residues. Germline CDR1 reads LNHDA; CDR2 reads SQIVND (reference sequence). In DNA form, the CDR3 reads TGTGCCAGTAGCGGGGTTCCGGGACTAGTGGTCAATGAGCAGTTCTTC. As protein: CASSGVPGLVVNEQFF.

The V call is TRBV27, the J call TRBJ2-1, with D maybe TRBD2 (5 bases). The germline V gene encodes CDR1 MNHEY and CDR2 SMNVEV (reference sequence). The CDR3 contains 14 residues. The V end was cut by 6 bases, the J end by 0 bases, with 9 bases between. The CDR3 region is CASSGGSSYNEQFF. CDR3 DNA: TGTGCCAGCAGCGGAGGAAGCTCCTACAATGAGCAGTTCTTC.